This T cell receptor (beta chain) was sequenced during a study of cytomegalovirus exposure and HLA in healthy donors. Whole-study results and caveats: Whilst most TCR sequences proved rare, a subset of public TCRs occurred across many donors. The investigators catalogued 150 to 200 TCR beta chains as cytomegalovirus-associated.

The PCR employed 60 Vbeta primers together with 13 Jbeta primers. TCRdb's copy holds only in-frame clones and misses some; the assay was immunoSEQ multiplex PCR. The table shows around 190,000 clones, with approximately 86% occurring only once. Notes on this clone: Antigen specificity is unknown.

Trimming removed 5 bases at V and 7 bases at J, with 12 bases between. CDR3 length equals 13 residues. CDR1 is LNHDA and CDR2 is SQIVND in the germline V gene (reference sequence). The specimen sequenced was PBMCs. This receptor was identified in a woman younger than 45 in good health and CMV-seronegative. The genes are TRBV19 and TRBJ2-1; maybe TRBD2 (6 bases). The CDR3 loop is CASSWLATNEQFF. As DNA, the CDR3 is TGTGCCAGTAGTTGGCTAGCGACTAATGAGCAGTTCTTC. Variable domain in full (rest from reference TRBV19 and TRBJ2-1): DGGITQSPKYLFRKEGQNVTLSCEQNLNHDAMYWYRQDPGQGLRLIYYSQIVNDFQKGDIAEGYSVSREKKESFPLTVTSAQKNPTAFYLCASSWLATNEQFFGPGTRLTVL.